The entry below describes one TCR beta chain. This study enrolled people aged about 18 to 90 from under 25 US geographic areas. This CDR3 is 18 amino acids long. Germline CDR1 and CDR2: PRHDT and FYEKMQ (reference sequence). V was pared by 4 bases and J by 4 bases, with 17 bases of the junction left unmatched. This entry belongs to a study of blood T cell repertoires in COVID-19. Background on the study: The United States, Italy and Spain were the sources of the acute and convalescent COVID-19 samples.

Produced via immunoSEQ multiplex PCR; TCRdb's table is partial and in-frame only. The sample includes 250,000 to 350,000 clones, roughly 87% of them seen just once. This TCR derives from a woman aged 18-35 years who had recovered from COVID-19. The V call is TRBV13, the J call TRBJ2-3; 7 nucleotides align to TRBD2. Material for sequencing was PBMCs or T cells enriched from blood (not recorded which). The CDR3 region has the DNA TGTGCCAGCAGCTCGCAGTCCGGGACTATCTTTTTCTCAGATACGCAGTATTTT. Translation gives CASSSQSGTIFFSDTQYF.